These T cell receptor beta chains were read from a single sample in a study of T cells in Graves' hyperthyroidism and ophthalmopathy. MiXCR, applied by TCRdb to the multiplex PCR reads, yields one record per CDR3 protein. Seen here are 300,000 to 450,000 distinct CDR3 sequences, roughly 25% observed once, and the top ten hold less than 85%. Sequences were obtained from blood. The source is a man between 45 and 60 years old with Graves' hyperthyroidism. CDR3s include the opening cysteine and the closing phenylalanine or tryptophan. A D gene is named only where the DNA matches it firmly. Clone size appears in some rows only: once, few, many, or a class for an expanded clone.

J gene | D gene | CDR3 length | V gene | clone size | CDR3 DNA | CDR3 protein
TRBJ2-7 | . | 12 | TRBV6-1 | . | TGTGCCAGCAGGGGAAACTCCTACGAGCAGTACTTC | CASRGNSYEQYF
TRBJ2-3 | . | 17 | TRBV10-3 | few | TGTGCCATCAGTGAAGGAGTTGGTGGAGCCAGCACAGATACGCAGTATTTT | CAISEGVGGASTDTQYF
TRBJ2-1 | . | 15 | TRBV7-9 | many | TGTGCCAGCAGCTTATTAGACGGCGTGGACAATGAGCAGTTCTTC | CASSLLDGVDNEQFF
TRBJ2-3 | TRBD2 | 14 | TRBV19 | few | TGTGCCAGCGCCTTTAGCGGGCGCACAGATACGCAGTATTTT | CASAFSGRTDTQYF
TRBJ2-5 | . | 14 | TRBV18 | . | TGTGCCGGCTCACCACTTCCAGGGCAAGAGACCCAGTACTTC | CAGSPLPGQETQYF
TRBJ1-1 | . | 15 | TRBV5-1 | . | TGCGCCAGCAGCTTCGGAACACCCATGAACACTGAAGCTTTCTTT | CASSFGTPMNTEAFF
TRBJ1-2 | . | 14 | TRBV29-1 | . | TGCAGCGTTCCGACAGACCTCCGGTGGTGGAGCTACACCTTC | CSVPTDLRWWSYTF
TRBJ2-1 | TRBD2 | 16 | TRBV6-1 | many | TGTGCCAGCAGAAGAACCGGGACTAGCGGGAACAATGAGCAGTTCTTC | CASRRTGTSGNNEQFF
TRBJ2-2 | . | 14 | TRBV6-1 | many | TGTGCCAGCAGTGTCTTGCAGAGCGCCGGGGAGCTGTTTTTT | CASSVLQSAGELFF
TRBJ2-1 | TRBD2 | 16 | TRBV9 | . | TGTGCCAGCAGCGTAGGGGTAGCGGGAAGGGGGGGTGAGCAGTTCTTC | CASSVGVAGRGGEQFF
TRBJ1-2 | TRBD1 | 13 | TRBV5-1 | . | TGCGCCAGCAGCCCTGGGCAGGGGGCCGGCTACACCTTC | CASSPGQGAGYTF
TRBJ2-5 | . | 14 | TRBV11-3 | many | TGTGCCAGCAGCCAAATGACGGGACAAGAGACCCAGTACTTC | CASSQMTGQETQYF
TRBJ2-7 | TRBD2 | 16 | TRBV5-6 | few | TGTGCCAGCAGCGGGGGACTAGCGGGAGGAGCCTACGAGCAGTACTTC | CASSGGLAGGAYEQYF
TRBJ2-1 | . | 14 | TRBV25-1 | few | TGTGCCAGCAAGGGGGCGGGAGGCCACAATGAGCAGTTCTTC | CASKGAGGHNEQFF
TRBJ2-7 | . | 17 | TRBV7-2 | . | TGTGCCAGCAGCTTAGGGTCCTACTCCCGTCTTGCTCTTCGGCAGTACTTC | CASSLGSYSRLALRQYF
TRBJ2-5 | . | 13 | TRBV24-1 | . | TGTGCCACCAGTAGGGGAGCCGAAGAGACCCAGTACTTC | CATSRGAEETQYF
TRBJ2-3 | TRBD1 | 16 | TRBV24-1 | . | TGTGCCACCAGTGACCCCGGGACAGGGAGCACAGATACGCAGTATTTT | CATSDPGTGSTDTQYF
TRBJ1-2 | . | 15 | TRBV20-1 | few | TGCAGTGCTGTGTTTGGGCACCGGGACACCGATGGCTACACCTTC | CSAVFGHRDTDGYTF
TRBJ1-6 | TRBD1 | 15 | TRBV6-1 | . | TGTGCCAGCAGCCCCGGGACAGGGGGACGATCACCCCTCCACTTT | CASSPGTGGRSPLHF
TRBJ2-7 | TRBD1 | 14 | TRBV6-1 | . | TGTGCCAGCTCGCAAATGGGGACAGCCTACGAGCAGTACTTC | CASSQMGTAYEQYF